This TCR beta chain was found in a study of PD-L1 blockade in urothelial cancer. Turning to the study itself: Blood samples had a median of 141,255 T cells.

Germline V gene data show CDR1 as MNHNS and CDR2 as SASEGT. J lost 8 bases, V lost 4 bases, and 6 bases had no gene match. The CDR3 spans 14 residues. TCRdb's table, derived via immunoSEQ multiplex PCR, lists solely in-frame clones and lacks some. The sample has tens of thousands of clones; approximately 88% are singletons. The V gene is TRBV6-1, the J gene TRBJ2-1, with 9 bases lining up with TRBD2. The source was PBMCs, collected around atezolizumab (anti-PD-L1) treatment. The clonotype was recovered from a man aged 65 to 85 with urothelial cancer. In nucleotides, the CDR3 is TGTGCCAGCAGTGTGGTACTAGCGGGCGATGAGCAGTTCTTC. Translating gives CASSVVLAGDEQFF.